Here is one T cell receptor beta chain with its context. This record comes from a study of blood T cell repertoires in COVID-19. Repertoires were generated with immunoSEQ multiplex PCR, while TCRdb's copy carries only in-frame clones and drops some. The table lists 130,000 to 150,000 clones, more than 75% of them singletons. Trimming took off 1 base at V and 5 bases at J, with 12 bases between the two ends. The CDR3 runs to 15 residues. CDR1 and CDR2 (germline): MNHEY, SMNVEV (reference sequence). The chain joins TRBV27 to TRBJ1-5; tentatively, D is TRBD1 (5 bases). This clonotype originated in a man aged 55-75 years with active or convalescent COVID-19. Sequenced material: peripheral blood. The CDR3 DNA reads as TGTGCCAGCAGTTTATTCGGAGGGGAATATCAGCCCCAGCATTTT. It translates to CASSLFGGEYQPQHF.